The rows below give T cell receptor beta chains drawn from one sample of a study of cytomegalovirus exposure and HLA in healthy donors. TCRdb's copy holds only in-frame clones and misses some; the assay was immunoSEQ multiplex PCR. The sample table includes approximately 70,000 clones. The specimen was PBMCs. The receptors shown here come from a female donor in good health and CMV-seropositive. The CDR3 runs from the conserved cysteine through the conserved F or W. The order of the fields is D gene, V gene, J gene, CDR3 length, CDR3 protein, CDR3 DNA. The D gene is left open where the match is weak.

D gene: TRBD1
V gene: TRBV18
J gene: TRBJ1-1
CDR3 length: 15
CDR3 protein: CASSERTGTGEEAFF
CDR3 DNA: TGTGCCAGCTCAGAGAGAACCGGGACAGGGGAAGAAGCTTTCTTT

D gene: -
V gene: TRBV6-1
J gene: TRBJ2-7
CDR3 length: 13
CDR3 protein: CASTLAAPNEQYF
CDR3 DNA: TGTGCCAGCACCCTAGCTGCTCCAAACGAGCAGTACTTC

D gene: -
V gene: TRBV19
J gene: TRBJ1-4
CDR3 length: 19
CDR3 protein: CASSIDLASPHATNEKLFF
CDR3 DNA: TGTGCCAGTAGTATAGATTTGGCCTCACCTCATGCAACTAATGAAAAACTGTTTTTT

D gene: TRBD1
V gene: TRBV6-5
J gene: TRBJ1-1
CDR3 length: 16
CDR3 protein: CASSYEGTGTNTEAFF
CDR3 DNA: TGTGCCAGCAGTTACGAGGGGACAGGGACCAACACTGAAGCTTTCTTT

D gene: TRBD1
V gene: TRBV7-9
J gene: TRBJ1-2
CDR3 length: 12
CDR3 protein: CASSRTGSGYTF
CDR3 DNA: TGTGCCAGCAGCCGGACAGGGTCCGGCTACACCTTC

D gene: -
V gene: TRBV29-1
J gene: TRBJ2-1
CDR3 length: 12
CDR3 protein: CSVEDVFNEQFF
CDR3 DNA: TGCAGCGTTGAAGATGTCTTCAATGAGCAGTTCTTC

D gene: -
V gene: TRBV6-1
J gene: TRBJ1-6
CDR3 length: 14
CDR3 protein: CASSEVHLNSPLHF
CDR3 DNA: TGTGCCAGCAGTGAAGTGCACCTAAATTCACCCCTCCACTTT

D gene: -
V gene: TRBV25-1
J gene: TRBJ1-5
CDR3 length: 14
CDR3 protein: CASSPRAGNQPQHF
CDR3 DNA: TGTGCCAGCAGTCCCAGGGCAGGCAATCAGCCCCAGCATTTT

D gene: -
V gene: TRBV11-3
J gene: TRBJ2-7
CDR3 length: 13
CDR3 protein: CASSFSVEVEQYF
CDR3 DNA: TGTGCCAGCAGCTTTAGCGTGGAGGTCGAGCAGTACTTC

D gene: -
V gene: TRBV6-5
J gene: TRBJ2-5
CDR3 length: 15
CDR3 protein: CASSYSGAVQENQYF
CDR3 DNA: TGTGCCAGCAGTTACTCGGGGGCGGTCCAAGAGAACCAGTACTTC

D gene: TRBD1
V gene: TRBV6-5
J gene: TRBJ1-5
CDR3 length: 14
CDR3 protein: CASRPDRGQQPQHF
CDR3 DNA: TGTGCCAGCAGACCGGACAGGGGGCAACAGCCCCAGCATTTT

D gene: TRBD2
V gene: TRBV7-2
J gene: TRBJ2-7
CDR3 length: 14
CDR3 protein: CASSLAETSGSRYF
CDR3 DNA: TGTGCCAGCAGCTTAGCGGAGACTAGCGGGAGTAGATACTTC

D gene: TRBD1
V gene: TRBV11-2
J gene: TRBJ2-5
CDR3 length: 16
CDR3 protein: CASSQYSDRGWKTQYF
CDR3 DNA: TGTGCCAGCAGCCAGTACAGCGACAGGGGCTGGAAGACCCAGTACTTC

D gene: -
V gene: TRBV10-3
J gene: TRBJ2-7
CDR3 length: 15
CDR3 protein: CAISDPGSTSYEQYF
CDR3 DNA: TGTGCCATCAGTGACCCCGGGTCCACCTCCTACGAGCAGTACTTC

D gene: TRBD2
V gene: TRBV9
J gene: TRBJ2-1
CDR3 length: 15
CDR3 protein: CASSAGLADYNEQFF
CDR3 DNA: TGTGCCAGCAGCGCGGGACTAGCGGATTACAATGAGCAGTTCTTC

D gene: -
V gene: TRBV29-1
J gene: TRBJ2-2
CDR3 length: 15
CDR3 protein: CSVFTRGLNTGELFF
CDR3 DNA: TGCAGCGTTTTTACAAGGGGGTTAAACACCGGGGAGCTGTTTTTT

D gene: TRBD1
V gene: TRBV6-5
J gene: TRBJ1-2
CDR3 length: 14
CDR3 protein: CASSPDRKYYGYTF
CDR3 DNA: TGTGCCAGCAGCCCGGACAGGAAATACTATGGCTACACCTTC

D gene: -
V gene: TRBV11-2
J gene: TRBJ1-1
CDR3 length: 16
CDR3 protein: CASRSQGGDLNTEAFF
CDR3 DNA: TGTGCCAGCAGGTCTCAGGGTGGAGACTTGAACACTGAAGCTTTCTTT

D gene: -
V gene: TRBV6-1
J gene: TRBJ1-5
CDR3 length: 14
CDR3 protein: CASVSGRGNQPQHF
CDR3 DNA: TGTGCCAGCGTTTCTGGGAGAGGCAATCAGCCCCAGCATTTT

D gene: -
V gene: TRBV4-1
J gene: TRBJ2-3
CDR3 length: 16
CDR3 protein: CASSQALAWGTDTQYF
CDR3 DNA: TGCGCCAGCAGCCAAGCGTTAGCTTGGGGCACAGATACGCAGTATTTT

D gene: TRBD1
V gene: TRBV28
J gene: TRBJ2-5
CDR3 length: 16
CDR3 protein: CASSSEEQGVKETQYF
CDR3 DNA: TGTGCCAGCAGCTCAGAGGAACAGGGGGTAAAAGAGACCCAGTACTTC

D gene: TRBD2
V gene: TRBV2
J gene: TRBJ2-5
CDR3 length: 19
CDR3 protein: CASRKRLAGGGAREETQYF
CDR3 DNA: TGTGCCAGCAGAAAACGACTAGCGGGGGGTGGGGCTCGGGAAGAGACCCAGTACTTC

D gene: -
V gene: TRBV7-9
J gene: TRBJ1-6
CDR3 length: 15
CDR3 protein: CASSLMGGWDSPLHF
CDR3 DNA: TGTGCCAGCAGCTTAATGGGGGGGTGGGATTCACCCCTCCACTTT

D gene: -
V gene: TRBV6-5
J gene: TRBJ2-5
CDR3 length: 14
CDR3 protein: CASSYGRLRETQYF
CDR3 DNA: TGTGCCAGCAGTTACGGGCGTCTTCGGGAGACCCAGTACTTC

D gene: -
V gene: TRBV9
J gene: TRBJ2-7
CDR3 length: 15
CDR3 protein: CASSVSLGGSYEQYF
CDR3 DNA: TGTGCCAGCAGCGTGTCGCTAGGAGGTTCCTACGAGCAGTACTTC

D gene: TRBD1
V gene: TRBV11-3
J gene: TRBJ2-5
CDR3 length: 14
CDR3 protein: CASSYGQGRETQYF
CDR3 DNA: TGTGCCAGCAGCTATGGACAGGGCAGGGAGACCCAGTACTTC

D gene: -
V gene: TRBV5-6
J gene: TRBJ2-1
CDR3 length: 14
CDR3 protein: CASSLGLGDNEQFF
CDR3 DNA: TGTGCCAGCAGCTTGGGGCTGGGCGACAATGAGCAGTTCTTC

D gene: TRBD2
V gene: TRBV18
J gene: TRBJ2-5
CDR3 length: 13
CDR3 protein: CASSPLGGETQYF
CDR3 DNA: TGTGCCAGCTCACCACTCGGGGGGGAGACCCAGTACTTC

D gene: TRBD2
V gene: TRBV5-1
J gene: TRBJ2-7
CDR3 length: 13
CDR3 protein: CASSVGGGPEQYF
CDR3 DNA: TGCGCCAGCAGCGTTGGCGGGGGTCCCGAGCAGTACTTC

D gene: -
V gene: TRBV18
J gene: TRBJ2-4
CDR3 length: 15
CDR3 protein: CASSPSTVAKNIQYF
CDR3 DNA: TGTGCCAGCTCACCAAGTACTGTAGCCAAAAACATTCAGTACTTC